Listed here are 5 T cell receptor beta chains from one sample, sequenced in a study of T-cell memory formation after mild COVID-19. TCRdb processed the 5' RACE reads anew with MiXCR; each CDR3 protein has one entry. Of tens of thousands of distinct CDR3 sequences in the sample, around a quarter were seen once. Sequences were obtained from PBMCs or a T cell subset sorted from them (not recorded which). The receptors originated from a man aged 18 to 29 who had mild COVID-19 (a few samples of this study predate the infection). Cell type and time point are not known.

The rearrangement joins TRBV19 to TRBJ2-7, with 7 bases aligning to TRBD1. CDR1 is LNHDA and CDR2 is SQIVND in the germline V gene (reference sequence). Trimming at V came to 7 bases and at J to 0 bases, leaving 12 bases not matched to a gene. This CDR3 comprises 16 residues. CDR3 sequence (DNA): TGTGCCAGTAACGCCGGGACAGTGCTTCCCTCCTACGAGCAGTACTTC. Translated: CASNAGTVLPSYEQYF.

This chain joins TRBV24-1 and TRBJ2-3, with D possibly matching TRBD2 (6 bases). Germline V gives CDR1 KGHDR, CDR2 SFDVKD. V lost 4 bases and J 0 bases, leaving 13 bases between the germline ends. The length of the CDR3 is 16 residues. CDR3 nucleotide sequence: TGTGCCACCAGTGACCTAGCGACCTCTAGCACAGATACGCAGTATTTT. Amino acid sequence: CATSDLATSSTDTQYF.

This chain links TRBV6-5 with TRBJ2-1; D uncertain. This CDR3 comprises 12 residues. Trimming stripped 2 bases from V and 10 bases from J, with 9 bases between. Looked up from germline, CDR1 is MNHEY and CDR2 is SVGAGI. This CDR3 is CASSYPGPEQFF. DNA of the CDR3: TGTGCCAGCAGTTACCCCGGCCCCGAGCAGTTCTTC.

For this clonotype: A much larger clone lies a single base off, so this may be a read error. The chain recombines TRBV11-1 with TRBJ2-2, with D possibly TRBD1 on 5 matching bases. Per germline, CDR1 SGHAT and CDR2 FQDESV (reference sequence). This CDR3 contains 16 residues. Trimming took off 1 base at V and 6 bases at J, with 15 bases between the two ends. The CDR3: CASSLEAIGAAGELFF. The CDR3 DNA is TGTGCCAGCAGCTTAGAGGCGATAGGGGCGGCCGGGGAGCTGTTTTTT.

This clonotype was found a few times. V usage is TRBV29-1 and J usage is TRBJ2-2; TRBD1 agrees at 8 bases. The CDR3 is 14 residues long. The germline gives CDR1 SQVTM, CDR2 ANQGSEA. After removal of 4 bases from V and 5 bases from J, the junction contained 6 bases not matched to a gene. In DNA, the CDR3 is TGCAGCGTTGCCGTGACAGGGGTTACCGGGGAGCTGTTTTTT. Protein product: CSVAVTGVTGELFF.